This T cell receptor (beta chain) emerged from a study of glioma-infiltrating T cells. Study results and caveats: Only very few CDR3 sequences appeared in both tissue and blood. Gliomas, especially low-grade, showed above-expected tissue-blood divergence; non-neoplastic patients showed below.

Per the germline V gene, CDR1 is KGHSH and CDR2 is LQKENI. The CDR3 runs to 18 residues. V shed 4 bases, J shed 5 bases, and the junction held 19 bases outside the gene matches. The iRepertoire nested amplicon-rescue multiplex PCR amplified TCR alpha and beta CDR3s from RNA. One-step reverse transcription and amplification started from roughly 100-400 ng of tissue mRNA or PBMC total RNA. MiXCR, applied by TCRdb to the multiplex PCR reads, yields one record per CDR3 protein. Among around 1,100 distinct CDR3 sequences listed, under 30% were seen once. On this clonotype: Its antigen is undetermined. This beta chain lies outside the target of a library built for alpha chains; its clone size means little.

The receptor was derived from a human donor with low-grade glioma or glioblastoma, undergoing nonglioma brain surgery, or in good health (not recorded which). Sequencing was carried out using glioma tissue, nonneoplastic brain tissue, or PBMCs (not recorded which). The chain recombines TRBV18 with TRBJ1-1, with 7 bases lining up with TRBD1. The CDR3 reads CASSLLPTGADLWTEAFF. DNA of the CDR3: TGTGCCAGCTCACTACTTCCAACAGGGGCAGATCTATGGACTGAAGCTTTCTTT.